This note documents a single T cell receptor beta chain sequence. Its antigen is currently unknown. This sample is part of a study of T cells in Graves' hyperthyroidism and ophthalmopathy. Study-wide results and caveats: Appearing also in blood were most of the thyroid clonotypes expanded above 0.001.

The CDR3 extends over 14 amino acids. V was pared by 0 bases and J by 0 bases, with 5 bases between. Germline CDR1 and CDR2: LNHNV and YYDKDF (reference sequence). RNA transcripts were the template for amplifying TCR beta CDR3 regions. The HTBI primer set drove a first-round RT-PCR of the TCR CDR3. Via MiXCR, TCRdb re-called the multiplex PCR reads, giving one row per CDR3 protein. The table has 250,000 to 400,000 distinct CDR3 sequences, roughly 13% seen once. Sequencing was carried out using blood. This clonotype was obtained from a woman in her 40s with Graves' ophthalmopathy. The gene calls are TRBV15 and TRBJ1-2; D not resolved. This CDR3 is CATSREQTNYGYTF. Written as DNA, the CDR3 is TGTGCCACCAGCAGAGAACAGACTAACTATGGCTACACCTTC.